The 3 T cell receptor beta chains below were found in one sample sequenced in a study of blood T cell repertoires in COVID-19. Method: immunoSEQ multiplex PCR; TCRdb's copy keeps in-frame clones and lacks some. The table shows over 150,000 clones, with around 90% occurring only once. Sequencing was carried out using peripheral blood. The receptor source for this set is a man aged 45 to 65 who had recovered from COVID-19.

The J gene is TRBJ1-2, the V gene TRBV27, with TRBD1 matching over 8 bases. The CDR3 consists of 15 residues. The junction had 7 bases not matched to a gene; V was cut back by 5 bases and J by 2 bases. Germline V gene lookup returns CDR1 MNHEY and CDR2 SMNVEV (reference sequence). The CDR3 loop is CASSPTGGRNYGYTF. The CDR3 DNA reads as TGTGCCAGCAGTCCAACAGGGGGGCGCAACTATGGCTACACCTTC.

V is TRBV5-4 and J is TRBJ2-3; D unresolved. The CDR3 totals 14 residues. CDR1 is SGHNT and CDR2 is YYREEE in the germline V gene (reference sequence). V was clipped by 5 bases and J by 2 bases, with 12 bases between them. The CDR3 nucleotides read TGTGCCAGCAGTGAAGAGGTTATCACAGATACGCAGTATTTT. It specifies CASSEEVITDTQYF.

The CDR3 loop reads CASSPPGVNTEAFF. Written as DNA, the CDR3 is TGTGCCAGCAGCCCCCCGGGGGTGAACACTGAAGCTTTCTTT. The chain couples TRBV7-2 to TRBJ1-1, with a possible D match to TRBD1 (5 bases). Germline CDR1 is SGHTA and CDR2 is FQGNSA. This CDR3 region has 14 residues. V was clipped by 5 bases and J by 0 bases, with 10 bases between them. The full variable domain, with the rest looked up from reference TRBV7-2 and TRBJ1-1, is GAGVSQSPSNKVTEKGKDVELRCDPISGHTALYWYRQSLGQGLEFLIYFQGNSAPDKSGLPSDRFSAERTGGSVSTLTIQRTQQEDSAVYLCASSPPGVNTEAFFGQGTRLTVV.